This T cell receptor (beta chain) was observed in a study of cytomegalovirus exposure and HLA in healthy donors. Study outcomes and limitations: Sequencing probably produced one cluster of sequence variants that were highly shared. Presence/absence results assume similar sequencing depth per donor, which may not hold. A missense DCLRE1C variant was associated with V- and J-gene trimming of TCR beta chains in a later analysis, and an independent cohort replicated the association.

60 Vbeta and 13 Jbeta primers were used in PCR. Repertoires were generated with immunoSEQ multiplex PCR, while TCRdb's copy carries only in-frame clones and drops some. This table has roughly 68,000 clones, about 72% appearing once. Regarding this clone: Its antigen is as yet unknown.

The TCR originated in a man aged 40-49 years in good health and CMV-seropositive. Sequenced: PBMCs.

The DNA of the CDR3 is TGTGCCAGCAGCCCTGGTCGTAGCTCCTACGAGCAGTACTTC. Protein: CASSPGRSSYEQYF. V is TRBV7-9 and J is TRBJ2-7; the D is unclear. The germline V gene has CDR1 SEHNR and CDR2 FQNEAQ (reference sequence). The V end was cut by 5 bases, the J end by 0 bases, with 11 bases between. This CDR3 is 14 amino acids long.